This paragraph reports one TCR beta chain. Its target is not known. The data stem from a study of memory CD4+ T cells and cytomegalovirus serostatus. Across the whole study: Healthy Belgian adult donors included nine or ten CMV-positive and some 25 CMV-negative people. Study-wide points: Of under 200 reported CMV TCRbeta sequences, around 62 were found in memory CD4+ repertoires. The CMV-associated TCR signature appears largely within the CD4+ memory repertoire.

The sort gate was single viable CD3+CD4+CD8-CD45RO+ cells for memory CD4+ T cells. This table comes from immunoSEQ multiplex PCR, and its TCRdb copy is limited to in-frame clones, with some not included. Of over 45,000 clones listed, approximately 81% are singletons. The sample taken for sequencing was memory CD4+ T cells from blood. The source is an adult in good health and CMV-seronegative. Some clones in this sample may be carry-over from other donors' samples.

The CDR3 bases are TGCAGCGTTGAAGACCGGACTAGTCGAGAGACCCAGTACTTC. It is translated as CSVEDRTSRETQYF. The chain combines TRBV29-1 with TRBJ2-5; 7 positions match TRBD2. The CDR3 extends over 14 amino acids. Germline V gene sequence: CDR1 SQVTM, CDR2 ANQGSEA. The J segment lost 4 bases and the V segment lost 0 bases, leaving 5 bases of the junction unmatched.